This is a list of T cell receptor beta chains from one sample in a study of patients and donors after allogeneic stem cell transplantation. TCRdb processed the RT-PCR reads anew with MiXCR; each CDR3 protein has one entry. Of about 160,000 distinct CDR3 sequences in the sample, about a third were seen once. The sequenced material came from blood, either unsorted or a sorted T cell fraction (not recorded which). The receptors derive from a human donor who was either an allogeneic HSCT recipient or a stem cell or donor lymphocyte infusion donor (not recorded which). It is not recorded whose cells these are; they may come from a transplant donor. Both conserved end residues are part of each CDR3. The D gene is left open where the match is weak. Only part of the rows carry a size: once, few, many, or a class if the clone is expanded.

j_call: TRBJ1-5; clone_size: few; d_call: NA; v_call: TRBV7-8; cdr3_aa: CASSLARGGQPQHF; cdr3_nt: TGTGCCAGCAGCTTAGCCCGTGGGGGGCAGCCCCAGCATTTT
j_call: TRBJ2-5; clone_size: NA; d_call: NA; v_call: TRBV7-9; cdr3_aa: CASKGGKETQYF; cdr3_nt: TGTGCCAGTAAAGGGGGTAAAGAGACCCAGTACTTC
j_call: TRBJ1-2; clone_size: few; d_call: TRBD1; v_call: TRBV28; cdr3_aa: CATTGQLNYGYTF; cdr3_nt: TGTGCCACTACGGGACAGCTTAACTATGGCTACACCTTC
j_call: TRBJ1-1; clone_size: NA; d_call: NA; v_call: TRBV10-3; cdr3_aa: CAISESIPPNTEAFF; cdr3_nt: TGTGCCATCAGTGAGTCAATACCACCTAACACTGAAGCTTTCTTT
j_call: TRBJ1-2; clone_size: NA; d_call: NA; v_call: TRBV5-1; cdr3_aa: CASSAEQGYGYTF; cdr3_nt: TGCGCCAGCAGCGCCGAACAGGGATATGGCTACACCTTC
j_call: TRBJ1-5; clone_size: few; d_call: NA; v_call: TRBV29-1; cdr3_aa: CSVVAQGANQPQHF; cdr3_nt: TGCAGCGTTGTTGCCCAGGGTGCGAATCAGCCCCAGCATTTT
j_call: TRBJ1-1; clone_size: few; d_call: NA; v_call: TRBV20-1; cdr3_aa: CSASWAEPGTEAFF; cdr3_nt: TGCAGTGCTAGTTGGGCCGAACCCGGCACTGAAGCTTTCTTT
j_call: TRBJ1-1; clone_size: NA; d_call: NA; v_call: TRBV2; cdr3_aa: CASRETIPGAFF; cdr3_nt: TGTGCCAGCAGAGAGACCATACCCGGGGCTTTCTTT
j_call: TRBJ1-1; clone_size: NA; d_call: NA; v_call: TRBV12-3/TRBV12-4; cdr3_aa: CASSFWGISHTEAFF; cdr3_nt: TGTGCCAGCAGTTTTTGGGGAATCTCCCACACTGAAGCTTTCTTT
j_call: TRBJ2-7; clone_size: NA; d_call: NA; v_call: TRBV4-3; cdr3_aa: CASSRRGGQSSYEQYF; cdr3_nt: TGCGCCAGCAGCCGGAGGGGGGGGCAAAGCTCCTACGAGCAGTACTTC
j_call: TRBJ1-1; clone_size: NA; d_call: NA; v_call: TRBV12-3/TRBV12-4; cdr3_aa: CASSSDLFGTADTEAFF; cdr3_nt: TGTGCCAGCAGTTCAGATTTGTTCGGAACGGCCGACACTGAAGCTTTCTTT
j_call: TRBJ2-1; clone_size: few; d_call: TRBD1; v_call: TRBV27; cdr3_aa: CASSLGQGHNEQFF; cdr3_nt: TGTGCCAGCAGCTTGGGACAGGGTCACAATGAGCAGTTCTTC
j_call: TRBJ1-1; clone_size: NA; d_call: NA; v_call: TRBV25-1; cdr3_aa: CASRQGTEAFF; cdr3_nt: TGTGCCAGCAGACAGGGCACTGAAGCTTTCTTT
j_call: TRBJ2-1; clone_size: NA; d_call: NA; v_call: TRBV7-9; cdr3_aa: CASSPIYEQFF; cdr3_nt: TGTGCCAGCAGCCCTATCTATGAGCAGTTCTTC
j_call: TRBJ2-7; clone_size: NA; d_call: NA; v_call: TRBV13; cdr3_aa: CASSNYSLAREQYF; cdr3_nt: TGTGCCAGCAGCAACTACTCGTTAGCTCGCGAGCAGTACTTC
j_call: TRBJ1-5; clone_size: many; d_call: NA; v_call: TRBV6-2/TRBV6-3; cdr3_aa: CASSPWGDSNQPQHF; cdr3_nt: TGTGCCAGCAGCCCGTGGGGAGATAGCAATCAGCCCCAGCATTTT
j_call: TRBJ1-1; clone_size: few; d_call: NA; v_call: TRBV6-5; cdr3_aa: CASSYHRVSDTEAFF; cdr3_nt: TGTGCCAGCAGTTACCACAGGGTTTCTGACACTGAAGCTTTCTTT
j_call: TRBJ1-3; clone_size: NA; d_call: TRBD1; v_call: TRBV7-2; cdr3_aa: CASSLIDRAGNTIYF; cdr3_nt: TGTGCCAGCAGCTTAATCGACAGGGCTGGAAACACCATATATTTT
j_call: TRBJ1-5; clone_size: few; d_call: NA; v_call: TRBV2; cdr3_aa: CASSERTPNQPQHF; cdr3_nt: TGTGCCAGCAGTGAAAGGACACCCAATCAGCCCCAGCATTTT
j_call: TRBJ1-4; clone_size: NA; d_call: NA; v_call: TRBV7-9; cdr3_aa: CASTRAIDRSEKLFF; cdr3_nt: TGTGCCAGCACTCGGGCCATCGATCGTAGTGAAAAACTGTTTTTT
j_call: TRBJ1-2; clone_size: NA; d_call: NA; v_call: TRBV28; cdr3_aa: CASSLEARAYGYTF; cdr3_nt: TGTGCCAGCAGTTTAGAAGCCAGGGCCTATGGCTACACCTTC
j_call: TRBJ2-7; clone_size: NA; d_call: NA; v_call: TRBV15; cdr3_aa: CATAGSYSYEQYF; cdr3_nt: TGTGCCACCGCAGGTTCCTACTCCTACGAGCAGTACTTC
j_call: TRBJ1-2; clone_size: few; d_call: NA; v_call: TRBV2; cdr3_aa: CAGLTTGTIGYTF; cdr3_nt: TGTGCCGGACTTACCACAGGGACTATTGGCTACACCTTC